These 5 T cell receptor beta chains were sequenced from one sample in a study of cytomegalovirus exposure and HLA in healthy donors. The PCR ran on 60 Vbeta and 13 Jbeta primers. Measured with immunoSEQ multiplex PCR; TCRdb has only the in-frame clones, and not every one. This sample contains some 150,000 clones. Source material: PBMCs. These receptors all stem from a young woman in good health and CMV-seronegative.

V gene TRBV2 combines with J gene TRBJ2-7; 12 nucleotides agree with TRBD2. With V trimmed by 6 bases and J by 4 bases, 1 base remained unmatched. Germline CDR1 is SNHLY and CDR2 is FYNNEI. The CDR3 covers 13 residues. The CDR3 loop reads CASRTSGSYEQYF. CDR3 coding DNA: TGTGCCAGCAGGACTAGCGGGAGTTACGAGCAGTACTTC.

This chain connects TRBV6-1 to TRBJ1-1; D is ambiguous. The CDR3 covers 15 residues. The V end was cut by 1 base, the J end by 6 bases, with 15 bases between. Germline CDR1 and CDR2: MNHNS and SASEGT. This CDR3 is CASSEGNGFFAEAFF. The CDR3 nucleotides read TGTGCCAGCAGTGAAGGCAACGGGTTTTTCGCTGAAGCTTTCTTT.

This chain joins TRBV11-2 and TRBJ2-1; 8 positions agree with TRBD2. V trimming: 2 bases; J trimming: 2 bases; junction bases outside the gene matches: 8. The CDR3 contains 17 residues. CDR1 is SGHAT and CDR2 is FQNNGV in the germline V gene. The CDR3 loop reads CASSLTTGTRTYNEQFF. In DNA form, the CDR3 reads TGTGCCAGCAGCTTAACGACCGGGACTAGAACCTACAATGAGCAGTTCTTC.

This rearrangement joins TRBV6-5 to TRBJ2-5, with 7 bases lining up with TRBD1. V gave up 9 bases and J gave up 4 bases; unmatched junction bases: 5. The CDR3 is 12 residues long. Germline lookup yields CDR1 MNHEY and CDR2 SVGAGI. The CDR3 region is CASRGTVETQYF. In DNA form, the CDR3 reads TGTGCCAGTAGAGGGACAGTAGAGACCCAGTACTTC.

This chain links TRBV5-4 with TRBJ2-1; 7 nucleotides match TRBD2. This CDR3 comprises 14 residues. J lost 7 bases, V lost 1 base, and 5 bases had no gene match. The V gene's germline CDR1 is SGHNT and CDR2 YYREEE (reference sequence). The CDR3 region is CASSLSWGGNEQFF. The CDR3 DNA follows: TGTGCCAGCAGCTTGAGCTGGGGGGGTAATGAGCAGTTCTTC.